Following are 13 T cell receptor beta chains from one sample sequenced in a study of identical twins. TCRdb passed the 5' RACE reads through MiXCR, listing each CDR3 protein once. The repertoire holds around 570,000 distinct CDR3 sequences, over 8.5% seen once, with roughly 3% in the top ten. The sample was also linked to a second study, of yellow fever vaccine responses in identical twins.

The specimen was PBMCs. These receptors were taken from a woman between 18 and 29 years old in good health.

There are a few counts of this clonotype. CDR3 loop: CASALGGSPFSTDTQYF. The CDR3 DNA reads as TGTGCCAGCGCCCTGGGGGGGAGCCCCTTTTCCACAGATACGCAGTATTTT. This chain links TRBV7-6 with TRBJ2-3, with 7 bases matching TRBD2. The germline V gene has CDR1 SGHVS and CDR2 FNYEAQ. This CDR3 spans 17 amino acids. Trimming removed 8 bases from V and 2 bases from J; junction bases left unmatched: 16.

This clonotype was observed at least ten times. The chain employs TRBV4-3 and TRBJ2-7, with 10 bases aligning to TRBD2. This CDR3 spans 15 amino acids. Looked up from germline, CDR1 is LGHNA and CDR2 is YSLEER. Unmatched junction bases numbered 3, after V lost 0 bases and J lost 4 bases. The CDR3 loop reads CASSQDILAGYEQYF. The CDR3 DNA follows: TGCGCCAGCAGCCAAGATATACTAGCGGGGTACGAGCAGTACTTC.

A few counts support this clonotype. The chain couples TRBV15 to TRBJ1-4; D remains unclear. The V end lost 2 bases, the J end lost 6 bases, and 13 bases lay between the germline ends. The CDR3 has 15 residues. Looked up from germline, CDR1 is LNHNV and CDR2 is YYDKDF (reference sequence). DNA for the CDR3: TGTGCCACCAGCAGAACCCAGGCGTTCGATGAAAAACTGTTTTTT. Translation gives CATSRTQAFDEKLFF.

This clonotype turned up a few times. The V call is TRBV20-1, the J call TRBJ2-1; TRBD1 aligns across 9 bases. Germline V CDR1 and CDR2: DFQATT, SNEGSKA (reference sequence). V was clipped by 4 bases and J by 5 bases; unmatched bases: 9. This CDR3 contains 15 residues. The CDR3 DNA follows: TGCAGTGCTATGACCGGGACAGGGAGGAACAATGAGCAGTTCTTC. Protein: CSAMTGTGRNNEQFF.

The chain joins TRBV11-2 to TRBJ2-3; the match to TRBD2 covers 9 bases. The CDR3 is 16 amino acids. Germline loops: CDR1 SGHAT, CDR2 FQNNGV. V was clipped by 5 bases and J by 4 bases; unmatched bases: 10. The CDR3 sequence: CASSPGLARGSDTQYF. CDR3 nucleotide sequence: TGTGCCAGCAGCCCAGGACTAGCGAGGGGCTCAGATACGCAGTATTTT.

This clonotype was seen a few times. The genes are TRBV29-1 and TRBJ1-1, with TRBD1 as a possible D gene (5 bases). The CDR3 is 15 residues long. V was cut by 0 bases and J by 8 bases, with 19 bases left in between. Germline CDR1 reads SQVTM; CDR2 reads ANQGSEA. CDR3 in DNA: TGCAGCGTTGAAGATCAGGGACGTCGGGCAGAGGAAGCTTTCTTT. It is translated as CSVEDQGRRAEEAFF.

J is TRBJ1-5 and V is TRBV19; no clear D gene. Germline assignment: CDR1 LNHDA and CDR2 SQIVND (reference sequence). Trimming took 7 bases from V and 8 from J, leaving 18 bases between them. The length of the CDR3 is 14 residues. As DNA, the CDR3 is TGTGCCAGTAATTCTGGGGAAGAGATCAAGCCCCAGCATTTT. Translating it yields CASNSGEEIKPQHF.

The chain joins TRBV4-3 to TRBJ1-6; D call uncertain. Trimming left V 5 bases short and J 10 bases short, with 18 bases between. This CDR3 comprises 15 residues. CDR1 LGHNA and CDR2 YSLEER come from the germline V gene. CDR3 nucleotide sequence: TGCGCCAGCAGCGCCCACAGATTCGAGGGCTCACCCCTCCACTTT. Amino acids: CASSAHRFEGSPLHF.

The chain carries TRBV2 and TRBJ2-5, with 7 positions matching TRBD2. The V gene end was trimmed by 7 bases and the J gene end by 0 bases; junction bases not matched to a gene: 5. The germline V gene has CDR1 SNHLY and CDR2 FYNNEI. The CDR3 contains 14 residues. CDR3 loop: CASTQGRDQETQYF. CDR3 nucleotide sequence: TGTGCCAGCACTCAAGGGAGGGACCAAGAGACCCAGTACTTC.

This clonotype has more than one count but fewer than ten. The rearrangement uses TRBV10-3 and TRBJ2-1, with TRBD2 as a possible D gene (6 bases). CDR1 is ENHRY, CDR2 SYGVKD, per germline. V lost 10 bases, J lost 3 bases, and 25 bases lay in between. This CDR3 comprises 17 residues. The CDR3 sequence is CATGDGGTIINYNEQFF. Here the CDR3 DNA reads TGTGCCACCGGGGACGGGGGAACGATTATTAACTACAATGAGCAGTTCTTC.

This clonotype was seen repeatedly, ten times or more. The rearrangement uses TRBV7-2 and TRBJ1-5; D uncertain. V was trimmed by 4 bases and J by 6 bases, leaving 13 bases between them. The CDR3 length is 14 residues. Germline lookup yields CDR1 SGHTA and CDR2 FQGNSA. The DNA for the CDR3 is TGTGCCAGCAGCTCTCAACGGGGAGCTCAGCCCCAGCATTTT. It encodes CASSSQRGAQPQHF.

Many counts were recorded for this clonotype. V gene TRBV7-8 combines with J gene TRBJ2-1; 11 nucleotides align to TRBD2. After removal of 4 bases from V and 5 bases from J, the junction contained 4 bases not matched to a gene. Germline V gives CDR1 SGHVS, CDR2 FQNEAQ. The CDR3 covers 15 residues. The CDR3 region is CASSSRTSGHNEQFF. The CDR3 region has the DNA TGTGCCAGCAGCTCAAGGACTAGCGGGCACAATGAGCAGTTCTTC.

This rearrangement joins TRBV4-3 to TRBJ2-7; D is ambiguous. The CDR3 consists of 13 residues. Germline loops: CDR1 LGHNA, CDR2 YSLEER. Trimming shortened V by 0 bases and J by 4 bases, and 7 bases separated the two germline ends. The CDR3 loop reads CASSQDPRYEQYF. The CDR3 DNA sequence: TGCGCCAGCAGCCAAGATCCCAGGTACGAGCAGTACTTC.